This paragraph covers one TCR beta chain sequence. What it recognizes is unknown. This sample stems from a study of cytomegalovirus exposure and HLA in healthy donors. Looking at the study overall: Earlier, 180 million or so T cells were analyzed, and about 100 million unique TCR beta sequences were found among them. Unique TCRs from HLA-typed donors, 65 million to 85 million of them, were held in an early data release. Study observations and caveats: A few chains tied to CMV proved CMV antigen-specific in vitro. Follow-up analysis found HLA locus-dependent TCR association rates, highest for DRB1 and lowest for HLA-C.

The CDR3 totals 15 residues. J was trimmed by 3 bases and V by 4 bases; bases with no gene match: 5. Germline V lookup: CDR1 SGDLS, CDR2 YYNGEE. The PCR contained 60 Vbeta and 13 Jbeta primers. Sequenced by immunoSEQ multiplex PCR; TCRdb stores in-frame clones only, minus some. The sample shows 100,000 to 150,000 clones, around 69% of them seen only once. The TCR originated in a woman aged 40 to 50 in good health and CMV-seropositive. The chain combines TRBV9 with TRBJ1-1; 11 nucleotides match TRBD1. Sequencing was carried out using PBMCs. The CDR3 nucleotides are TGTGCCAGCAGCCCCCAGGGACAGGGGGACACTGAAGCTTTCTTT. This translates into CASSPQGQGDTEAFF.